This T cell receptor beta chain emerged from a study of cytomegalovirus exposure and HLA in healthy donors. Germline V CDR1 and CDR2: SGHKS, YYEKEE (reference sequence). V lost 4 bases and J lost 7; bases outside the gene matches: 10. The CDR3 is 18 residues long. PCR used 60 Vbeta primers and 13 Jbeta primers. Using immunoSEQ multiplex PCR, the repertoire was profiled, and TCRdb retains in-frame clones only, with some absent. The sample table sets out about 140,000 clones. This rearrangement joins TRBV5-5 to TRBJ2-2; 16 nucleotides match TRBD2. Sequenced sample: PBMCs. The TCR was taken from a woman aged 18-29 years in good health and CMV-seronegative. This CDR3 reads CASSPGLAGGPDGGELFF. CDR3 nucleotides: TGTGCCAGCAGCCCGGGACTAGCGGGAGGGCCTGACGGCGGGGAGCTGTTTTTT.